Listed below are T cell receptor beta chains from one sample, sequenced in a study of blood T cell repertoires in COVID-19. Sequencing used immunoSEQ multiplex PCR; TCRdb keeps in-frame clones, though not all of them. The sample includes about 110,000 clones, under 75% of them seen just once. Input material: peripheral blood. These receptors were collected from a man older than 75 with acute or convalescent COVID-19. CDR3s include the opening cysteine and the closing phenylalanine or tryptophan. A D gene is named only where the DNA matches it firmly. Clone size is shown for a subset of rows, as once, few, many or a class of expanded clone.

TRBD1,TRBJ1-3,few,TRBV5-4,TGTGCCAGCAGTTCAGACAGGGGCGGAAACACCATATATTTT,CASSSDRGGNTIYF
TRBD1,TRBJ2-1,NA,TRBV30,TGTGCCTGGAGTGATAAGGGGACAGGGGAGTTCTTC,CAWSDKGTGEFF
NA,TRBJ2-7,few,TRBV9,TGTGCCAGCAGCGCGCTCGGGGAACGGGGCGAGCAGTACTTC,CASSALGERGEQYF
NA,TRBJ1-1,once,TRBV6-2/TRBV6-3,TGTGCCAGCAGTTACTCCCAGGGAATGAACACTGAAGCTTTCTTT,CASSYSQGMNTEAFF
NA,TRBJ1-1,NA,TRBV5-5,TGTGCCAGCAGCTTGACAGCTATGAACACTGAAGCTTTCTTT,CASSLTAMNTEAFF
NA,TRBJ2-7,NA,TRBV27,TGTGCCAGCAGTTTATCCAACCAGGGAAGCTACGAGCAGTACTTC,CASSLSNQGSYEQYF
NA,TRBJ2-5,NA,TRBV23-1,TGCGCCAGCAGTCAACCGCGCCCGGGAGAGACCCAGTACTTC,CASSQPRPGETQYF
NA,TRBJ1-3,NA,TRBV18,TGTGCCAGCTCACCACCATTGCAGGGAGGAAACACCATATATTTT,CASSPPLQGGNTIYF
NA,TRBJ1-3,NA,TRBV11-2,TGTGCCAGCAGCTCCGACATAAGGGGTCGGAACACCATATATTTT,CASSSDIRGRNTIYF
NA,TRBJ2-7,NA,TRBV28,TGTGCCAGCAGTTTAGCGGGGCGGTCCGACGAGCAGTACTTC,CASSLAGRSDEQYF
NA,TRBJ2-5,NA,TRBV5-1,TGCGCCAGCAGCGGGACATCCCAAGAGACCCAGTACTTC,CASSGTSQETQYF
NA,TRBJ1-5,NA,TRBV27,TGTGCCAGCAGGGAGGGCAATCAGCCCCAGCATTTT,CASREGNQPQHF
NA,TRBJ1-2,NA,TRBV11-2,TGTGCCAGCAGCTTAGATAGGGAAGGGGCGGGGGGCTACACCTTC,CASSLDREGAGGYTF
NA,TRBJ2-3,NA,TRBV29-1,TGCAGCGTTGCAAGGGGAGATACGCAGTATTTT,CSVARGDTQYF
NA,TRBJ2-1,once,TRBV28,TGTGCCAGCAGTTCTCCTTCCGCCGGGTCCAATGAGCAGTTCTTC,CASSSPSAGSNEQFF
NA,TRBJ2-7,NA,TRBV18,TGTGCCAGCTCACCGTCCGGCCAGGGAAAATACGAGCAGTACTTC,CASSPSGQGKYEQYF
NA,TRBJ1-3,NA,TRBV10-3,TGTGCCATCAGTGACACGGGCGGGGCTGGAAACACCATATATTTT,CAISDTGGAGNTIYF